The clone carrying this T cell receptor (beta chain) was counted a few times. This entry comes from a study of blood T cell repertoires in COVID-19. Study information: Samples representing acute and convalescent COVID-19 were sourced from the United States, Italy and Spain. T cells, B-cell-depleted T cells, or PBMCs supplied cDNA or gDNA.

In the authors' workflow: How many nucleated cells were present was estimated from reference gene primer amplification. The assay was immunoSEQ multiplex PCR, and TCRdb's table has in-frame clones only and misses some. From that table come the V and J calls and clone size; the DNA was used to work out D and trimming. The table includes approximately 67,000 clones, roughly nine tenths detected once. The J segment lost 8 bases and the V segment lost 5 bases, leaving 8 bases of the junction unmatched. The CDR3 consists of 15 residues. CDR1 SGHAT and CDR2 FQNNGV come from the germline V gene. Sequenced material: peripheral blood. The receptor was isolated from a human donor in a cohort sampled during active COVID-19. The chain is built from TRBV11-2 and TRBJ1-6, with 8 bases fitting TRBD1. DNA of the CDR3: TGTGCCAGCAGCGCGTCGGGACAGGCATATTCACCCCTCCACTTT. It specifies CASSASGQAYSPLHF. Combining the CDR3 with reference TRBV11-2 and TRBJ1-6 gives the whole variable domain EAGVAQSPRYKIIEKRQSVAFWCNPISGHATLYWYQQILGQGPKLLIQFQNNGVVDDSQLPKDRFSAERLKGVDSTLKIQPAKLEDSAVYLCASSASGQAYSPLHFGNGTRLTVT.